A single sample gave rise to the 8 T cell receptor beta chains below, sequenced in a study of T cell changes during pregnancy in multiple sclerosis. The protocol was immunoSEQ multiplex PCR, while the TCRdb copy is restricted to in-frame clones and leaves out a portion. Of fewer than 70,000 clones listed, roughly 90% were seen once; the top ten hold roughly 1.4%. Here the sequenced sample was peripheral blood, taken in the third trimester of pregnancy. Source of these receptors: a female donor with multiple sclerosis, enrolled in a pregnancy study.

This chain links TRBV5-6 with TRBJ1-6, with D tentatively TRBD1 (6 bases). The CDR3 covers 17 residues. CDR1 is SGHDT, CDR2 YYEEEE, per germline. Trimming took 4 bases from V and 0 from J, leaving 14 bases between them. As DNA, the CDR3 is TGTGCCAGCAGCGCCGAGGGGGGGGTCTCCTATAATTCACCCCTCCACTTT. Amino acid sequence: CASSAEGGVSYNSPLHF.

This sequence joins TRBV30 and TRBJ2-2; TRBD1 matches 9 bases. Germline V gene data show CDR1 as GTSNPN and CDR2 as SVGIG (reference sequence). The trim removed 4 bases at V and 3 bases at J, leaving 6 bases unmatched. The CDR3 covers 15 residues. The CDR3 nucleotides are TGTGCCTGGAAGACCCGGGACAGGGACACCGGGGAGCTGTTTTTT. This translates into CAWKTRDRDTGELFF.

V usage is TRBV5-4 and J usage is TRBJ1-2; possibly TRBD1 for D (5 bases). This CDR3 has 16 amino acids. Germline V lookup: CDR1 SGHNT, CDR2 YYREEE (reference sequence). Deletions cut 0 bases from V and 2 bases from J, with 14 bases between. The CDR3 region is CASSLGGEGLNYGYTF. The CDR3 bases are TGTGCCAGCAGCTTGGGGGGGGAGGGGTTGAACTATGGCTACACCTTC.

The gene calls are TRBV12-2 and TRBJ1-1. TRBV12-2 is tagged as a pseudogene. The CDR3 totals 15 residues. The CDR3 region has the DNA TGTGCAAGTCGCCCAGAGGGCACCGATAACACTGAAGCTTTCTTT. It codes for CASRPEGTDNTEAFF.

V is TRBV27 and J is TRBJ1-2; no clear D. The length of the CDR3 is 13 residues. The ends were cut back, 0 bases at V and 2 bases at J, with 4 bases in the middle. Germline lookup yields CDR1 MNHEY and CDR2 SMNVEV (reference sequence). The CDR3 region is CASSLSQNYGYTF. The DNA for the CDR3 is TGTGCCAGCAGTTTATCGCAGAACTATGGCTACACCTTC.

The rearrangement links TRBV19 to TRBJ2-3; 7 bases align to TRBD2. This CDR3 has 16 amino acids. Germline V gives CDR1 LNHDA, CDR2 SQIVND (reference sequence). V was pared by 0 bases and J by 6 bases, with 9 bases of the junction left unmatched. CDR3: CASSIDSLQGGDTQYF. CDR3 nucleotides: TGTGCCAGTAGTATAGATAGTTTGCAGGGAGGGGATACGCAGTATTTT.

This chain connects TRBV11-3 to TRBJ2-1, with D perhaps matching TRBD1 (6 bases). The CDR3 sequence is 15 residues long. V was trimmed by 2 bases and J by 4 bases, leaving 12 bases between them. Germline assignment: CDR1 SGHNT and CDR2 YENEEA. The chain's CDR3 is CASSLSRGWYNEQFF. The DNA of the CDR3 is TGTGCCAGCAGCTTAAGCAGGGGTTGGTACAATGAGCAGTTCTTC.

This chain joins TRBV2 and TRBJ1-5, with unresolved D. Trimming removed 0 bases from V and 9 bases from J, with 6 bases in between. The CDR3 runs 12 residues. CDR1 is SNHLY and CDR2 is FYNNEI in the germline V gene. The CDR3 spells CASSEAGRPQHF. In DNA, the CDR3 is TGTGCCAGCAGTGAAGCAGGGAGGCCCCAGCATTTT.